One and the same sample provided the 6 T cell receptor beta chains below, sequenced in a study of blood T cells in healthy people across ages. Through a sample-barcoded 5' primer and a J-beta primer mix, a second PCR was run for about 7 to 12 cycles. TCRdb recomputed calls from the 5' RACE reads with MiXCR, one row per CDR3 protein. The sample records about 930,000 distinct CDR3 sequences, 25% to 30% being singletons. These same data were also listed under a study on T cells of mothers and their children.

Sequenced: blood. The receptors originated from a middle-aged woman in good health.

This clonotype was seen repeatedly, ten times or more. The chain carries TRBV5-6 and TRBJ1-2; D is undetermined. Trimming took 4 bases from V and 4 from J, leaving 14 bases between them. This CDR3 has 14 amino acids. Germline loops: CDR1 SGHDT, CDR2 YYEEEE. CDR3 in DNA: TGTGCCAGCAGCCCCGGTCGAGAGTTCTATGGCTACACCTTC. Its protein is CASSPGREFYGYTF.

This clonotype was recorded many times. The genes are TRBV30 and TRBJ2-1; perhaps TRBD2 as D (5 bases). In germline, CDR1 is GTSNPN, CDR2 SVGIG (reference sequence). Trimming cost V 5 bases and J 4 bases, with 12 bases left between them. This CDR3 comprises 13 residues. CDR3 bases: TGTGCCTGGGGCCGGGGTTTGTACAATGAGCAGTTCTTC. Translating it yields CAWGRGLYNEQFF.

Notes on this clonotype: A much more abundant neighbour one base away suggests this may be a read error. The genes are TRBV10-2 and TRBJ1-5; the D gene is possibly TRBD1 (5 bases). This CDR3 has 14 amino acids. Germline V gives CDR1 WSHSY, CDR2 SAAADI. The germline V and J ends were trimmed by 4 bases and 5 bases, with 12 bases remaining between them. The CDR3 coding sequence is TGCGCCAGCAGTGGGATGGGGGGAGATCAGCCCCAGCATTTT. Amino acid sequence: CASSGMGGDQPQHF.

CDR3 protein: CASSYIRQGPNTEAFF. The CDR3 nucleotides read TGTGCCAGCAGTTACATCCGACAGGGACCGAACACTGAAGCTTTCTTT. V gene TRBV6-5 combines with J gene TRBJ1-1, with TRBD1 matching 7 bases. Looked up from germline, CDR1 is MNHEY and CDR2 is SVGAGI. The CDR3 is made up of 16 amino acids. Trimming at V came to 2 bases and at J to 1 base, leaving 7 bases not matched to a gene.

The V call is TRBV20-1, the J call TRBJ2-7; 8 bases fit TRBD1. The J segment lost 12 bases and the V segment lost 4 bases, leaving 8 bases of the junction unmatched. The germline CDR1 and CDR2 sequences are DFQATT and SNEGSKA (reference sequence). The CDR3 length is 11 residues. The CDR3 coding sequence is TGCAGTGCTACGGGACAGGCCAGTAGGTACTTC. Protein: CSATGQASRYF.

This chain connects TRBV7-2 to TRBJ2-4; 10 bases map to TRBD2. This CDR3 spans 18 amino acids. The germline CDR1 and CDR2 sequences are SGHTA and FQGNSA. V gave up 2 bases and J gave up 1 base; unmatched junction bases: 8. CDR3 nucleotides: TGTGCCAGCAGCTTAAACCTAGCGGGGGATCTCGCCAAAAACATTCAGTACTTC. Protein: CASSLNLAGDLAKNIQYF. Full variable domain (rest looked up from reference TRBV7-2 and TRBJ2-4): GAGVSQSPSNKVTEKGKDVELRCDPISGHTALYWYRQSLGQGLEFLIYFQGNSAPDKSGLPSDRFSAERTGGSVSTLTIQRTQQEDSAVYLCASSLNLAGDLAKNIQYFGAGTRLSVL.